Following are 29 T cell receptor beta chains from one sample sequenced in a study of T cell repertoires in cytomegalovirus infection. TCRdb itself ran the reads through MiXCR, one entry per CDR3 protein. The sample lists hundreds of thousands of distinct CDR3 sequences, approximately 24% seen once, with less than 10% in the top ten. The material sequenced was CD8+ T cells from PBMCs. All receptors derive from a human donor in good health (CMV status not recorded). Some clones in this sample may be carry-over from other donors' samples.

The chain couples TRBV4-1 to TRBJ1-2, with 9 bases that match TRBD1. V shed 8 bases and J 3 bases; nucleotides not matched to a gene: 22. Germline-derived CDR1 and CDR2 are MGHRA and YSYEKL. The CDR3 has 19 residues. CDR3 DNA: TGCGCCAGCGCAGCCAAAGCCGGGACAGGGCCCGCGGATGACTATGGCTACACCTTC. This gives the protein CASAAKAGTGPADDYGYTF.

The chain is built from TRBV29-1 and TRBJ2-7; D is ambiguous. The CDR3 length is 10 residues. CDR1 is SQVTM, CDR2 ANQGSEA, per germline. V gave up 4 bases and J gave up 4 bases, with 5 bases separating them. CDR3 nucleotide sequence: TGCAGCGTTGGCAGTTACGAGCAGTACTTC. Its translation: CSVGSYEQYF.

This clonotype was seen only a few times. The chain has TRBV28 and TRBJ2-2; D remains unclear. V was cut by 3 bases and J by 4 bases, with 12 bases left in between. There are 15 residues in the CDR3. Germline V gene sequence: CDR1 MDHEN, CDR2 SYDVKM. The CDR3 region is CASSLEEEFTGELFF. CDR3 DNA sequence: TGTGCCAGCAGTTTGGAAGAAGAATTCACCGGGGAGCTGTTTTTT.

Ten or more counts support this clonotype. The chain employs TRBV7-9 and TRBJ2-1; D unclear. Between the trimmed V and J ends, which lost 6 bases and 7 bases, there was a span of 16 bases. Germline V gene lookup returns CDR1 SEHNR and CDR2 FQNEAQ (reference sequence). This CDR3 comprises 14 residues. This CDR3 reads CASSDIAGLNEQFF. Written as DNA, the CDR3 is TGTGCCAGCAGTGACATCGCCGGTTTGAATGAGCAGTTCTTC.

This chain joins TRBV19 and TRBJ2-7; TRBD2 might be the D (6 bases). The CDR3 totals 13 residues. V lost 6 bases and J lost 2, with 11 bases in between. Per the germline V gene, CDR1 is LNHDA and CDR2 is SQIVND (reference sequence). The chain's CDR3 is CASSGGGTYEQYF. For the CDR3, the DNA is TGTGCCAGTAGCGGGGGAGGAACCTACGAGCAGTACTTC.

This clonotype was counted at least ten times. This chain joins TRBV4-2 and TRBJ2-1, with D perhaps TRBD2 (6 bases). The germline CDR1 and CDR2 sequences are LGHNA and YNFKEQ. Between the trimmed V and J ends, which lost 1 base and 9 bases, there was a span of 16 bases. The CDR3 length is 15 residues. DNA for the CDR3: TGTGCCAGCAGCCAAGTTGGGGGGATGGAGTCTGAGCAGTTCTTC. This sequence encodes CASSQVGGMESEQFF.

Only a few counts were recorded for this clonotype. The chain carries TRBV28 and TRBJ2-7, with a weak D call TRBD2 (6 bases). This CDR3 contains 16 residues. Looked up from germline, CDR1 is MDHEN and CDR2 is SYDVKM. The germline V and J ends were trimmed by 6 bases and 0 bases, with 18 bases remaining between them. In DNA form, the CDR3 reads TGTGCCAGCAGCCCTGGGTTGGCGGGGCTCTCCTACGAGCAGTACGTC. Its translation: CASSPGLAGLSYEQYV.

This clonotype occurred a few times. This rearrangement joins TRBV20-1 to TRBJ1-6; D remains unclear. Germline CDR1 and CDR2: DFQATT and SNEGSKA (reference sequence). The V gene lost 0 bases and the J gene lost 14 bases, with 17 bases spanning the gap. The CDR3 sequence is 14 residues long. This CDR3 is CSARDGQTLMTLHF. DNA of the CDR3: TGCAGTGCTAGAGATGGGCAGACCCTAATGACCCTCCACTTT.

This clonotype showed up just a few times. The chain carries TRBV24-1 and TRBJ2-3; no definite D call. The CDR3 consists of 13 residues. The germline V and J ends were trimmed by 4 bases and 1 base, with 5 bases remaining between them. The germline V gene encodes CDR1 KGHDR and CDR2 SFDVKD. For the CDR3, the DNA is TGTGCCACCAGTGACCCCCGCACAGATACGCAGTATTTT. Translating gives CATSDPRTDTQYF.

The J gene is TRBJ2-3, the V gene TRBV20-1, with 7 bases matching TRBD1. CDR1 and CDR2 from the germline V gene are DFQATT and SNEGSKA (reference sequence). The V gene end was trimmed by 5 bases and the J gene end by 2 bases; junction bases not matched to a gene: 16. CDR3 length: 17 residues. The CDR3 sequence is CSAGTGTDRYYTDTQYF. The CDR3, as DNA: TGCAGTGCTGGTACCGGGACAGATAGATATTACACAGATACGCAGTATTTT.

This clonotype was observed many times. This chain joins TRBV12-3 or TRBV12-4 and TRBJ2-7; D perhaps matches TRBD1 (6 bases). The CDR3 contains 16 residues. Between the trimmed V and J ends, which lost 3 bases and 3 bases, there was a span of 18 bases. CDR3 bases: TGTGCCAGCAGTTTGACAGGTCTAAGAGGGTTCTACGAGCAGTACTTC. Protein product: CASSLTGLRGFYEQYF.

This chain connects TRBV25-1 to TRBJ1-1; D perhaps matches TRBD1 (5 bases). The CDR3 covers 16 residues. Trimming pared 1 base from V and 0 bases from J, leaving 12 bases between. Per the germline V gene, CDR1 is MGHDK and CDR2 is SYGVNS. Here the CDR3 reads CASSEFGGTMNTEAFF. As DNA, the CDR3 is TGTGCCAGCAGTGAATTCGGGGGGACCATGAACACTGAAGCTTTCTTT.

This clonotype has a count of ten or more. V gene TRBV4-3 combines with J gene TRBJ1-2; a weak D match, TRBD1 (5 bases). Germline CDR1 reads LGHNA; CDR2 reads YSLEER. The V end lost 0 bases, the J end lost 4 bases, and 21 bases lay between the germline ends. CDR3 length equals 18 residues. CDR3 coding DNA: TGCGCCAGCAGCCAAGATAGAGTAGGGGACCTGCAAATCTATGGCTACACCTTC. Protein: CASSQDRVGDLQIYGYTF.

This clonotype came up once. The gene calls are TRBV7-4 and TRBJ2-7; D uncertain. V was shortened by 7 bases and J by 5 bases, with 12 bases between the two germline ends. The CDR3 length is 12 residues. Per germline, CDR1 SGHVT and CDR2 SQSDAQ. The chain's CDR3 is CASNLKDDEQYF. The CDR3 DNA reads TGTGCCAGCAACCTGAAGGACGACGAGCAGTACTTC.

There are many counts of this clonotype. This rearrangement joins TRBV7-6 to TRBJ1-1; 9 bases line up with TRBD1. CDR1 and CDR2 from the germline V gene are SGHVS and FNYEAQ. The ends lost 1 base at V and 3 bases at J; junction bases unmatched: 6. This CDR3 is built from 16 residues. As DNA, the CDR3 is TGTGCCAGCAGCTTAGGGGACAGGGCGTTGGACACTGAAGCTTTCTTT. This encodes CASSLGDRALDTEAFF.

This chain's CDR3 is CASSLSGQGAYEQYF. In nucleotides, the CDR3 is TGTGCCAGCAGTTTATCCGGACAGGGGGCCTACGAGCAGTACTTC. The genes are TRBV12-3 or TRBV12-4 and TRBJ2-7; 10 bases align to TRBD1. V was pared by 2 bases and J by 2 bases, with 3 bases of the junction left unmatched. The CDR3 sequence is 15 residues long.

This clonotype showed up just a few times. The rearrangement uses TRBV10-3 and TRBJ2-1, with D possibly TRBD2 on 7 matching bases. Germline CDR1 reads ENHRY; CDR2 reads SYGVKD. This CDR3 has 13 residues. Trimming cost V 10 bases and J 7 bases, with 17 bases left between them. As DNA, the CDR3 is TGTGCCACGGGCGAGGGGGGGCTAAATGAGCAGTTCTTC. Translated, it gives CATGEGGLNEQFF.

The J gene is TRBJ2-1, the V gene TRBV15; possibly TRBD2 for D (7 bases). The V gene's germline CDR1 is LNHNV and CDR2 YYDKDF (reference sequence). The CDR3 loop spans 18 amino acids. With 2 bases removed from V and 0 bases from J, the gap between germline ends came to 17 bases. The chain's CDR3 is CATSRYSAGAISYNEQFF. The CDR3 coding sequence is TGTGCCACCAGCAGATATTCCGCGGGGGCCATCTCCTACAATGAGCAGTTCTTC.

This clonotype has at least ten counts. For the CDR3, the DNA is TGTGCCTTCGACAGGGCAGAGTTTAACTATGGCTACACCTTC. It is translated as CAFDRAEFNYGYTF. This chain links TRBV7-9 with TRBJ1-2, with 7 bases fitting TRBD1. V lost 11 bases to trimming and J lost 1 base; unmatched junction nucleotides: 10. This CDR3 has 14 amino acids. Germline V gene lookup returns CDR1 SEHNR and CDR2 FQNEAQ (reference sequence).

The genes are TRBV25-1 and TRBJ2-1; weak D call: TRBD1 (7 bases). Between the trimmed V and J ends, which lost 4 bases and 3 bases, there was a span of 10 bases. Germline V lookup: CDR1 MGHDK, CDR2 SYGVNS. The CDR3 loop spans 14 amino acids. As DNA, the CDR3 is TGTGCCAGCAGTGGTCAGGGGGGCTACAATGAGCAGTTCTTC. Residues: CASSGQGGYNEQFF.

This clonotype was detected many times. The chain has TRBV7-8 and TRBJ2-1, with 8 bases aligning to TRBD2. The CDR3 runs 17 residues. CDR1 SGHVS and CDR2 FQNEAQ come from the germline V gene. Trimming cost V 3 bases and J 0 bases; bases outside gene matches: 7. CDR3 protein: CASSLKRGPISYNEQFF. In nucleotides, the CDR3 is TGTGCCAGCAGCTTGAAGCGGGGGCCGATCTCCTACAATGAGCAGTTCTTC.

This clonotype has more than one count but fewer than ten. The chain recombines TRBV7-9 with TRBJ2-5; D uncertain. Trimming took 5 bases from V and 5 from J, leaving 24 bases between them. Looked up from germline, CDR1 is SEHNR and CDR2 is FQNEAQ (reference sequence). The CDR3 runs to 17 residues. The CDR3: CASSHAATLPPEETQYF. The DNA for the CDR3 is TGTGCCAGCAGCCACGCGGCGACATTACCTCCTGAGGAGACCCAGTACTTC.

The chain has TRBV11-2 and TRBJ2-2; possible D gene TRBD2, 6 bases. The CDR3 is 16 amino acids. Germline-derived CDR1 and CDR2 are SGHAT and FQNNGV. V was cut by 5 bases and J by 0 bases, with 13 bases left in between. The CDR3: CASSLWRAANTGELFF. Written as DNA, the CDR3 is TGTGCCAGCAGCCTCTGGAGGGCCGCGAACACCGGGGAGCTGTTTTTT.

This clonotype appeared a few times. The chain is built from TRBV27 and TRBJ2-5; possible D gene TRBD1, 5 bases. The V gene lost 5 bases and the J gene lost 4 bases, with 20 bases spanning the gap. CDR1 MNHEY and CDR2 SMNVEV come from the germline V gene (reference sequence). The CDR3 totals 16 residues. This chain's CDR3 is CASSPQGENPGETQYF. In nucleotides, the CDR3 is TGTGCCAGCAGTCCCCAGGGTGAGAACCCGGGAGAGACCCAGTACTTC.

The chain couples TRBV4-1 to TRBJ2-1; 8 positions match TRBD1. The CDR3 is 19 amino acids. The germline V gene encodes CDR1 MGHRA and CDR2 YSYEKL. V dropped 1 base and J dropped 1; count of bases not matched to a gene: 12. Written as DNA, the CDR3 is TGCGCCAGCAGCCAAGTCACTTTTAGGACAGGGTCTTCCTACAATGAGCAGTTCTTC. This encodes CASSQVTFRTGSSYNEQFF.

Worth noting for this clonotype: This may come from a read error, since a much larger clone is one base off. This rearrangement joins TRBV11-2 to TRBJ2-5, with D uncertain. Deletions cut 4 bases from V and 3 bases from J, with 9 bases between. CDR3 length: 13 residues. Germline CDR1 reads SGHAT; CDR2 reads FQNNGV. The CDR3: CASSSYIEETQYF. The DNA of the CDR3 is TGTGCCAGCAGCTCATACATAGAAGAGACCCAGTACTTC.

The genes are TRBV7-6 and TRBJ1-2; D possibly corresponds to TRBD1 (6 bases). Trimming left V 5 bases short and J 5 bases short, with 21 bases between. Germline CDR1 is SGHVS and CDR2 is FNYEAQ. The CDR3 totals 16 residues. The CDR3 DNA sequence: TGTGCCAGCAGCCGTAAAACCGGGACAACCATATATGGCTACACCTTC. It specifies CASSRKTGTTIYGYTF.

The chain uses TRBV7-3 and TRBJ2-2, with D perhaps TRBD1 (6 bases). CDR3 size: 16 residues. Germline V gene lookup returns CDR1 SGHTA and CDR2 FQGTGA. Between the trimmed V and J ends, which lost 5 bases and 3 bases, there was a span of 16 bases. The CDR3 DNA reads TGTGCCAGCAGCCAACCGGGACACTCTGACACCGGGGAGCTGTTTTTT. Protein: CASSQPGHSDTGELFF.

This clonotype was observed a few times. This chain connects TRBV10-2 to TRBJ2-1; no clear D gene. The CDR3 sequence is 14 residues long. Germline assignment: CDR1 WSHSY and CDR2 SAAADI. V was trimmed by 4 bases and J by 10 bases, leaving 17 bases between them. The CDR3 spells CASSGKDDLIEQFF. CDR3 nucleotide sequence: TGCGCCAGCAGTGGAAAAGACGACCTCATAGAGCAGTTCTTC.